This T cell receptor beta chain derives from a study of cytomegalovirus exposure and HLA in healthy donors. Per the germline V gene, CDR1 is KGHSH and CDR2 is LQKENI. The V and J ends lost 3 bases and 5 bases, in that order; junction bases with no gene match: 4. This CDR3 has 14 amino acids. 60 Vbeta and 13 Jbeta primers were used in PCR. Clones were sequenced by immunoSEQ multiplex PCR, and TCRdb holds only the in-frame ones, with some missing. The sample yields roughly 190,000 clones, about 88% seen once. Sequencing was performed on PBMCs. The clonotype originates from a young woman in good health and CMV-seronegative. V usage is TRBV18 and J usage is TRBJ1-1; 9 bases fit TRBD1. The CDR3 sequence is CASSPGQGGTEAFF. The DNA of the CDR3 is TGTGCCAGCTCACCGGGACAGGGCGGGACTGAAGCTTTCTTT.